This T cell receptor beta chain was obtained from a study of cytomegalovirus exposure and HLA in healthy donors. Concerning this clone: What it binds is unknown.

CDR1 is SGHTA, CDR2 FQGNSA, per germline. The CDR3 loop spans 14 amino acids. V was pared by 4 bases and J by 9 bases, with 7 bases of the junction left unmatched. Study-wide results and caveats: Later analysis reportedly placed an Asian-associated ancestry cluster below the roughly 670-donor mean in N-insertions. Per a later analysis, HLA-associated TCR beta chains showed more clonal expansion than other, equally common TCR beta chains. Being productive about 87% or about 30% of the time was typical of most TCR beta V segments in an earlier analysis.

A multiplex PCR was run with 60 Vbeta primers and 13 Jbeta primers. Clones were sequenced by immunoSEQ multiplex PCR, and TCRdb holds only the in-frame ones, with some missing. The repertoire has around 120,000 clones, 77% of them found once; the top ten carry roughly 4%. Donors in the study were healthy people who gave bone marrow. This rearrangement joins TRBV7-2 to TRBJ2-7; 12 nucleotides line up with TRBD2. The sequenced material came from PBMCs. The sequence came from a human donor in good health. CDR3: CASSSGLAGWVQYF. CDR3 DNA sequence: TGTGCCAGCAGCTCCGGACTAGCGGGATGGGTGCAGTACTTC.